One sample yielded the 20 T cell receptor beta chains listed below, sequenced in a study of Graves' ophthalmopathy and Graves' hyperthyroidism. TCR beta CDR3 regions were amplified from RNA transcripts. Second-round multiplex PCR came after a first-round RT-PCR that employed HTBI primers. TCRdb called the multiplex PCR reads again in MiXCR, with one record for every CDR3 protein. The table records hundreds of thousands of distinct CDR3 sequences, 35% to 50% of them present only once. Sequences were obtained from peripheral blood. The receptors here all came from an adult man with Graves' ophthalmopathy.

Ten or more counts support this clonotype. The gene calls are TRBV6-5 and TRBJ2-5; 12 bases map to TRBD1. The CDR3 is 16 amino acids. J gave up 5 bases and V 0 bases, and 4 bases lay outside the gene matches. Germline V gives CDR1 MNHEY, CDR2 SVGAGI. The CDR3 DNA reads as TGTGCCAGCAGTTACTCCCCCGGGACAGGGGGCGAGACCCAGTACTTC. Translating it yields CASSYSPGTGGETQYF.

This clonotype turned up a few times. The chain has TRBV7-9 and TRBJ2-7; the D is unclear. This CDR3 is built from 14 residues. The germline V gene has CDR1 SEHNR and CDR2 FQNEAQ (reference sequence). The V and J ends lost 5 bases and 3 bases respectively, with 14 bases between them. CDR3 residues: CASSRPNRDYEQYF. CDR3 coding DNA: TGTGCCAGCAGCCGACCGAACAGAGACTACGAGCAGTACTTC.

The chain combines TRBV10-3 with TRBJ2-2, with D uncertain. In germline, CDR1 is ENHRY, CDR2 SYGVKD. Trimming took 10 bases from V and 3 from J, leaving 12 bases between them. CDR3 length: 13 amino acids. The CDR3 reads CASTRTYTGELFF. For the CDR3, the DNA is TGTGCCAGCACTCGCACCTACACCGGGGAGCTGTTTTTT.

The CDR3, as DNA: TGTGCCAGCAGCCAAGTCCAGGGAAACACCATATATTTT. Translated, it gives CASSQVQGNTIYF. The V call is TRBV4-2, the J call TRBJ1-3; D ambiguous. CDR1 is LGHNA, CDR2 YNFKEQ, per germline. V lost 1 base to trimming and J lost 4 bases, with 5 bases between them. The CDR3 length is 13 residues.

This clonotype was recorded many times. This chain links TRBV6-2 or TRBV6-3 with TRBJ2-6; perhaps TRBD1 as D (6 bases). V lost 6 bases and J lost 0, with 9 bases in between. The CDR3 extends over 15 amino acids. The germline V gene has CDR1 MNHEY and CDR2 SVGEGT. The DNA for the CDR3 is TGTGCCAGCAGACCACAGGGCTCTGGGGCCAACGTCCTGACTTTC. This translates into CASRPQGSGANVLTF.

The chain is built from TRBV29-1 and TRBJ1-2; no definite D call. V was pared by 4 bases and J by 8 bases, with 11 bases between. Germline V gene sequence: CDR1 SQVTM, CDR2 ANQGSEA. This CDR3 is 11 amino acids long. In DNA, the CDR3 is TGCAGCGTTGTTTCCGGGAAGGGCTACACCTTC. This translates into CSVVSGKGYTF.

Many counts were recorded for this clonotype. The chain is built from TRBV14 and TRBJ1-5, with 8 bases matching TRBD1. The CDR3 spans 14 residues. V shed 3 bases, J shed 7 bases, and the junction held 5 bases outside the gene matches. Germline V CDR1 and CDR2: SGHDN, FVKESK. The CDR3, as DNA: TGTGCCAGCAGCCAGATGTCAGGGGGCCAGCCCCAGCATTTT. This sequence encodes CASSQMSGGQPQHF.

In this sample, this clonotype turned up many times. This chain joins TRBV20-1 and TRBJ1-1; 7 bases map to TRBD1. V gave up 3 bases and J gave up 5 bases; unmatched junction bases: 12. This CDR3 comprises 15 residues. Germline assignment: CDR1 DFQATT and CDR2 SNEGSKA (reference sequence). This chain's CDR3 is CSASGQGVFLTEAFF. The CDR3 DNA follows: TGCAGTGCTAGCGGCCAGGGGGTATTCCTGACTGAAGCTTTCTTT.

This clonotype was picked up many times. V gene TRBV7-2 combines with J gene TRBJ2-7; unclear D gene. The CDR3 spans 13 residues. V was shortened by 2 bases and J by 6 bases, with 11 bases between the two germline ends. Germline assignment: CDR1 SGHTA and CDR2 FQGNSA. The CDR3, as DNA: TGTGCCAGCAGCTTAAGGCTGAGCGCCGAGCAGTACTTC. The encoded protein is CASSLRLSAEQYF.

The rearrangement uses TRBV7-9 and TRBJ2-7; D remains ambiguous. This CDR3 has 12 residues. Germline lookup yields CDR1 SEHNR and CDR2 FQNEAQ (reference sequence). The ends were cut back, 9 bases at V and 7 bases at J, with 16 bases in the middle. The CDR3 nucleotides read TGTGCCAGTCAGGACCGACTCGGGGAGCAGTACTTC. Its protein is CASQDRLGEQYF.

This clonotype was found a few times. V and J are TRBV6-1 and TRBJ1-2; maybe TRBD1 (6 bases). The V end was cut by 3 bases, the J end by 4 bases, with 12 bases between. This CDR3 is built from 14 residues. Germline values: CDR1 MNHNS, CDR2 SASEGT. The CDR3 here is CASSEVWTVYGYTF. CDR3 in DNA: TGTGCCAGCAGTGAGGTTTGGACAGTCTATGGCTACACCTTC.

A word on this clonotype: At one of its ends the junction is not consistent with the germline gene, which may arise from a read error. The chain uses TRBV10-3 and TRBJ2-2, with TRBD1 matching 11 bases. The germline V gene has CDR1 ENHRY and CDR2 SYGVKD. The CDR3 has 15 amino acids. CDR3 loop: CASSYWTGGAGELFF. The CDR3 DNA is TGTGCCAGCAGTTATTGGACAGGGGGCGCCGGGGAGCTGTTTTTT.

The rearrangement uses TRBV10-3 and TRBJ2-2; TRBD1 matches at 10 bases. Germline V gene lookup returns CDR1 ENHRY and CDR2 SYGVKD. This CDR3 spans 15 amino acids. V trimming: 10 bases; J trimming: 3 bases; junction bases outside the gene matches: 8. The CDR3 loop reads CASLSGQGYTGELFF. The CDR3 DNA follows: TGTGCCAGCCTCTCGGGACAGGGGTACACCGGGGAGCTGTTTTTT.

The sample holds many counts of this clonotype. CDR3 sequence (DNA): TGTGCCAGCAGTACGCTCGGAGGGGGGCCGTACGAGCAGTACTTC. Amino acid sequence: CASSTLGGGPYEQYF. The chain carries TRBV2 and TRBJ2-7; D could derive from TRBD1 or TRBD2 (6 bases each). Trimming removed 5 bases from V and 4 bases from J, with 18 bases in between. CDR1 is SNHLY, CDR2 FYNNEI, per germline. The CDR3 covers 15 residues. Supplemented by reference TRBV2 and TRBJ2-7, the full variable domain reads EPEVTQTPSHQVTQMGQEVILRCVPISNHLYFYWYRQILGQKVEFLVSFYNNEISEKSEIFDDQFSVERPDGSNFTLKIRSTKLEDSAMYFCASSTLGGGPYEQYFGPGTRLTVT.

With regard to this clonotype: This sequence may be a read error, since a much larger clone differs from it by one base. The chain couples TRBV19 to TRBJ2-5; 8 bases line up with TRBD1. The V gene's germline CDR1 is LNHDA and CDR2 SQIVND (reference sequence). This CDR3 is built from 16 residues. The CDR3 sequence: CASSIDGTGRIETRYF. CDR3 nucleotide sequence: TGTGCCAGTAGTATAGACGGGACAGGACGTATCGAGACCCGGTACTTC.

This rearrangement joins TRBV2 to TRBJ1-2; 12 nucleotides match TRBD1. The germline CDR1 and CDR2 sequences are SNHLY and FYNNEI. The CDR3 consists of 16 residues. Losses at the gene ends were 0 bases for V and 13 bases for J; bases not matched to a gene: 12. For the CDR3, the DNA is TGTGCCAGCAGTGAAGCGGAGGGACAGGGGGCAGGAGGGGGCACCTTC. Amino acid sequence: CASSEAEGQGAGGGTF.

The V call is TRBV6-5, the J call TRBJ2-7; maybe TRBD1 (6 bases). V was trimmed by 3 bases and J by 2 bases, leaving 17 bases between them. The CDR3 length is 16 residues. Looked up from germline, CDR1 is MNHEY and CDR2 is SVGAGI. The CDR3 nucleotides read TGTGCCAGCAGTTATTCCGCAGGGGTCAGTACCTACGAGCAGTACTTC. Translation: CASSYSAGVSTYEQYF.

The rearrangement uses TRBV10-3 and TRBJ2-2, with D possibly TRBD1 on 6 matching bases. Germline CDR1 and CDR2: ENHRY and SYGVKD. The V end lost 8 bases, the J end lost 8 bases, and 9 bases lay between the germline ends. This CDR3 is built from 11 residues. CDR3 residues: CAIGQPGELFF. CDR3 bases: TGTGCCATCGGACAGCCGGGGGAGCTGTTTTTT.

This clonotype has only one observation. This chain links TRBV7-9 with TRBJ2-5; 7 positions match TRBD2. The V gene's germline CDR1 is SEHNR and CDR2 FQNEAQ (reference sequence). The CDR3 consists of 14 residues. V lost 6 bases and J lost 5; bases outside the gene matches: 9. The CDR3 here is CASSFFGGGETQYF. DNA of the CDR3: TGTGCCAGCAGTTTCTTCGGGGGAGGGGAGACCCAGTACTTC.

Turning to this clonotype: One end of the junction is discordant with germline, which a read error may explain. CDR3 nucleotide sequence: TGTGCCAGCAGTTCTTGGGACAGGAATACTGAAGCTTTCTTT. Its translation: CASSSWDRNTEAFF. V gene TRBV10-3 combines with J gene TRBJ1-1; TRBD1 matches 8 bases. CDR1 is ENHRY, CDR2 SYGVKD, per germline. There are 14 residues in the CDR3.